This T cell receptor (beta chain) was recorded in a study of neurological immune-mediated disorders. Study conclusions and caveats: No clinical or MRI feature was associated with the multiple sclerosis repertoire cluster. Phylogenetic grouping assigned the repertoires of 18 of 34 multiple sclerosis patients to one related-CDR3 cluster, which constitutes a possible signature.

This clonotype was detected many times. Antigen: not known. Every sequencing run returned over 170 million TCR-beta sequences, which were derived from 15-18 subjects. TCRdb independently ran MiXCR on the 5' RACE reads; one entry per CDR3 protein. The top ten hold 2.9% of the sample, which has about 50,000 distinct CDR3 sequences, approximately 4.4% seen once. Germline loops: CDR1 MNHEY, CDR2 SMNVEV (reference sequence). V lost 6 bases and J lost 3; bases outside the gene matches: 8. This CDR3 has 15 residues. This chain joins TRBV27 and TRBJ2-7; 10 bases fit TRBD2. The TCR sequence derives from a man aged 45 to 65 with multiple sclerosis. The sequencing input was PBMCs. The CDR3 DNA reads TGTGCCAGCAGACATATTAGCGGGAGGAACTACGAGCAGTACTTC. Translated, it gives CASRHISGRNYEQYF.